This record looks at one TCR beta chain sequence and its context. Germline V gene sequence: CDR1 ENHRY, CDR2 SYGVKD. V lost 6 bases to trimming and J lost 7 bases; unmatched junction nucleotides: 10. The CDR3 is 16 residues long. This sample was included in a study of blood T cell repertoires in COVID-19. Study-wide context: T cells, B-cell-depleted T cells, or PBMCs supplied cDNA or gDNA.

Per the study methods: Researchers report that nucleated cell counts were estimated from reference gene primer amplification. Sequencing used immunoSEQ multiplex PCR; TCRdb keeps in-frame clones, though not all of them. V, J and clone size are those of that table, while D and trimming were read from the DNA. The table records 73,000 or so clones, about nine tenths of them present only once. What was sequenced was peripheral blood. This TCR was sampled from a man aged 25-40 years with acute or convalescent COVID-19. The chain employs TRBV10-3 and TRBJ2-1, with 12 nucleotides matching TRBD2. This CDR3 is CAISPLTSGSQNEQFF. The DNA for the CDR3 is TGTGCCATCAGCCCCCTGACTAGCGGGAGCCAAAATGAGCAGTTCTTC.